The clone carrying this TCR beta chain was seen just once. This sample is part of a study of cytomegalovirus exposure and HLA in healthy donors. It was with 60 Vbeta and 13 Jbeta primers that the PCR ran. Profiled with immunoSEQ multiplex PCR; TCRdb holds only in-frame clones, not every one. This table holds 150,000 or so clones, roughly 80% found once. The CDR3 spans 15 residues. Germline CDR1 reads LNHDA; CDR2 reads SQIVND (reference sequence). Trimming cost V 3 bases and J 6 bases; bases outside gene matches: 4. The sample taken for sequencing was PBMCs. The TCR comes from a woman aged 40 to 50 in good health and CMV-seronegative. This sequence joins TRBV19 and TRBJ2-2; 10 nucleotides line up with TRBD2. The CDR3 loop is CASSIRSGGAGELFF. CDR3 coding DNA: TGTGCCAGTAGTATTAGAAGCGGGGGGGCCGGGGAGCTGTTTTTT.